This T cell receptor (beta chain) came from a study of Graves' ophthalmopathy and Graves' hyperthyroidism. Study at large: Researchers obtained peripheral blood at initial diagnosis, before any treatment had begun.

To note about this clonotype: Its antigen is not known.

The PBMCs had their origin in roughly 9.8 ml of fresh peripheral blood. The sequenced template was RNA, covering the TCR beta CDR3 region. HTBI-primed RT-PCR formed the first round, and a multiplex PCR formed the second. MiXCR was run by TCRdb on the multiplex PCR reads, yielding one entry per CDR3 protein. Of more than 300,000 distinct CDR3 sequences in the sample, 17% were seen once. Study outcomes and limitations: Sensitivity of 60% to 71% and specificity of less than 75% were achieved by the model that predicted ophthalmopathy progression.

The sample comprised peripheral blood. The source is an adult woman with stable Graves' hyperthyroidism.

CDR3 sequence: CASSEPGQTYEQYF. For the CDR3, the DNA is TGCGCCAGCAGCGAACCGGGCCAGACCTACGAGCAGTACTTC. V usage is TRBV5-1 and J usage is TRBJ2-7, with D unresolved. This CDR3 region has 14 residues. Germline values: CDR1 SGHRS, CDR2 YFSETQ. Deletions cut 4 bases from V and 2 bases from J, with 13 bases between.